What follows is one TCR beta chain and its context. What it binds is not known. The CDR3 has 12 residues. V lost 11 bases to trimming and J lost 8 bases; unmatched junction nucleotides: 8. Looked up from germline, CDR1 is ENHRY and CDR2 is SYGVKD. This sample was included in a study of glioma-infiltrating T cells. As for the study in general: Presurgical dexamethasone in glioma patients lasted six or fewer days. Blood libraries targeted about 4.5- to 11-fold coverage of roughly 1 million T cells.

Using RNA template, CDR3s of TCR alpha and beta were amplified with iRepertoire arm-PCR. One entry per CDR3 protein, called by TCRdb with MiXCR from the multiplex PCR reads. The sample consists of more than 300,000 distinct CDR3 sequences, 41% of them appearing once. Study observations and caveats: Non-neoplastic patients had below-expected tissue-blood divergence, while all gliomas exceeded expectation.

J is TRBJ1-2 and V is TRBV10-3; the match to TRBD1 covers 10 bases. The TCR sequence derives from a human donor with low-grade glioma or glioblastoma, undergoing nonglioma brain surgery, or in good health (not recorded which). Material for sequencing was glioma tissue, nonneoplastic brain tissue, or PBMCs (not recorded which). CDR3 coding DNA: TGTGCCGCCAGACAGGGGGCGGAGGGCTACACCTTC. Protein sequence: CAARQGAEGYTF.